Described below is a single TCR beta chain sequence and its context. Germline assignment: CDR1 SGDLS and CDR2 YYNGEE. The V gene lost 4 bases and the J gene lost 1 base, with 8 bases spanning the gap. CDR3 length: 13 residues. This entry is derived from a study of blood T cell repertoires in COVID-19. Libraries were prepared by immunoSEQ multiplex PCR; TCRdb keeps only in-frame clonotypes and omits some of them. The data contain approximately 56,000 clones, around 84% of them singletons. Sequenced material: peripheral blood. This chain uses TRBV9 with TRBJ1-1, with unresolved D. The sequence was collected from a woman of 80 years or more with acute or convalescent COVID-19. CDR3 residues: CASSPRPNTEAFF. DNA of the CDR3: TGTGCCAGCAGCCCCAGGCCGAACACTGAAGCTTTCTTT.